The 17 T cell receptor beta chains presented below share a single source sample, sequenced in a study of tumor and adjacent non-tumor tissue in lung cancer. The template was RNA from unsorted bulk tissue. This non-tumor lung sample came from over 3 cm beyond the tumor edge. The library came from three nested PCR rounds adapted from ARM-PCR protocols. From the multiplex PCR reads, TCRdb called clonotypes with MiXCR, one entry per CDR3 protein. The sample includes roughly 120,000 distinct CDR3 sequences, roughly two thirds of them seen just once. Sequencing was performed on distant non-tumor lung tissue. The receptors derive from a man between 60 and 70 years old with non-small cell lung cancer.

In regard to this clonotype: A read error may produce the germline difference seen at one junction end. The CDR3 is CASSQGGADTGTQYF. The CDR3 nucleotides are TGCGCCAGCAGCCAAGGGGGAGCTGACACAGGTACGCAGTATTTT. The V call is TRBV4-3, the J call TRBJ2-3; D might be TRBD1 or TRBD2, each matching 5 bases. This CDR3 has 15 amino acids. The V gene's germline CDR1 is LGHNA and CDR2 YSLEER.

This clonotype occurred many times. This chain links TRBV10-3 with TRBJ1-5, with D unclear. This CDR3 has 13 amino acids. In germline, CDR1 is ENHRY, CDR2 SYGVKD. Trimming stripped 3 bases from V and 5 bases from J, with 8 bases between. CDR3 residues: CAISDGGDQPQHF. The CDR3, as DNA: TGTGCCATCAGTGATGGAGGCGATCAGCCCCAGCATTTT.

Concerning this clonotype: One base away lies a much larger clone, so this may be a sequencing read error. This CDR3 is CASSAPRGPDTQYF. DNA of the CDR3: TGTGCCAGCAGTGCCCCGAGAGGGCCAGATACGCAGTATTTT. This chain connects TRBV25-1 to TRBJ2-3; D is perhaps TRBD2 (5 bases). CDR1 is MGHDK, CDR2 SYGVNS, per germline. The CDR3 loop spans 14 amino acids. V dropped 4 bases and J dropped 4 bases, with 12 bases sitting between them. The full variable domain, completed using reference TRBV25-1 and TRBJ2-3, is EADIYQTPRYLVIGTGKKITLECSQTMGHDKMYWYQQDPGMELHLIHYSYGVNSTEKGDLSSESTVSRIRTEHFPLTLESARPSHTSQYLCASSAPRGPDTQYFGPGTRLTVL.

V and J are TRBV6-6 and TRBJ1-2, with unresolved D. CDR1 and CDR2 from the germline V gene are MNHNY and SVGAGI (reference sequence). V was cut by 7 bases and J by 10 bases, with 19 bases left in between. The CDR3 has 13 residues. The CDR3 DNA sequence: TGTGCCAGCACCAAAGATAAAGGGCAGGTCTACACCTTC. Protein: CASTKDKGQVYTF.

Details on this clonotype: Mismatch with germline at one junction end may stem from a read error. This sequence joins TRBV28 and TRBJ1-2; D gene unclear. Per germline, CDR1 MDHEN and CDR2 SYDVKM. The CDR3 is 15 amino acids. DNA of the CDR3: TGTGCCAGCGGTTTAAGGGCCCCATTTGTCGAGGACTATACCTTC. Translated: CASGLRAPFVEDYTF.

With respect to this clonotype: The germline gene is not matched at one end of the junction; a read error may be the cause. The genes are TRBV11-2 and TRBJ1-6; D is undetermined. The CDR3 runs 15 residues. Germline V gene data show CDR1 as SGHAT and CDR2 as FQNNGV. CDR3: CTSSLARTTTSPLHF. CDR3 DNA: TGTACCAGCAGCTTAGCCCGGACCACAACTTCACCCCTCCACTTT.

A note on this clonotype: Because it lacks the conserved phenylalanine or tryptophan at the end, this CDR3 is likely a read error. The chain has TRBV11-3 and TRBJ2-5; 7 bases agree with TRBD2. The germline V gene encodes CDR1 SGHNT and CDR2 YENEEA. The CDR3 length is 15 residues. CDR3 residues: CASGLDAGDEETQYS. For the CDR3, the DNA is TGTGCCAGCGGCTTAGATGCGGGAGATGAAGAGACCCAGTACTCC.

Worth noting for this clonotype: One end of the junction fails to match germline, which may point to a read error. The rearrangement joins TRBV10-3 to TRBJ1-3, with 8 positions matching TRBD1. The CDR3 length is 13 residues. Germline values: CDR1 ENHRY, CDR2 SYGVKD. The CDR3 coding sequence is TGTGCTATCAAACAGGACAGGGAGGACACCATATATTTT. It yields the protein CAIKQDREDTIYF.

To note about this clonotype: Because it lacks the conserved phenylalanine or tryptophan at the end, this CDR3 is likely a read error. J is TRBJ2-5 and V is TRBV7-9; 9 bases are a match to TRBD2. J lost 5 bases, V lost 5 bases, and 9 bases had no gene match. Germline V CDR1 and CDR2: SEHNR, FQNEAQ (reference sequence). This CDR3 is built from 15 residues. In DNA form, the CDR3 reads TGTGCCAGCAGCATCCATGGCGGGAGGGGGGAGACCCAGTACATC. Protein sequence: CASSIHGGRGETQYI.

Comment on this clonotype: This may stem from a read error, because a much larger clone lies one nucleotide away. V usage is TRBV7-9 and J usage is TRBJ2-3; no reliable D call. Judging by the DNA end, TRBJ1-5 fits better; the J call may be wrong. Germline CDR1 is SEHNR and CDR2 is FQNEAQ (reference sequence). The CDR3 runs 12 residues. CDR3 sequence reads: CASSSVTDTQHF. Written as DNA, the CDR3 is TGTGCCAGCAGCAGTGTCACAGATACGCAGCATTTT.

The rearrangement links TRBV6-6 to TRBJ2-1, with a weak D call TRBD1 (5 bases). CDR3 length equals 16 residues. Germline CDR1 MNHNY, CDR2 SVGAGI (reference sequence). The ends were cut back, 2 bases at V and 8 bases at J, with 19 bases in the middle. The CDR3 loop reads CASSYPRFTGVDEQFF. CDR3 DNA: TGTGCCAGCAGTTACCCTAGATTCACAGGTGTAGATGAGCAGTTCTTC.

This clonotype appeared many times. The chain recombines TRBV29-1 with TRBJ1-1; tentative D call: TRBD1 (6 bases). V was pared by 7 bases and J by 5 bases, with 8 bases between. The CDR3 contains 10 residues. Germline CDR1 SQVTM, CDR2 ANQGSEA. The CDR3 DNA reads as TGCAGCGGCAGGGGTACTGAAGCTTTCTTT. It codes for CSGRGTEAFF.

The sample holds many counts of this clonotype. The CDR3 here is CAWSRKAGERADTQYF. In nucleotides, the CDR3 is TGTGCCTGGAGCAGGAAAGCGGGAGAGAGGGCAGATACGCAGTATTTT. This chain joins TRBV30 and TRBJ2-3; 8 bases align to TRBD2. The CDR3 spans 16 residues. Germline trimming cut 3 bases from V and 4 bases from J; bases unmatched to any gene: 12. CDR1 and CDR2 from the germline V gene are GTSNPN and SVGIG (reference sequence).

In the case of this clonotype: Since no conserved phenylalanine or tryptophan closes the CDR3, a read error is the likely cause. V and J are TRBV6-2 or TRBV6-3 and TRBJ2-1; 11 bases are a match to TRBD1. CDR1 is MNHEY, CDR2 SVGEGT, per germline. The CDR3 spans 15 residues. The CDR3 loop is CASSLPGTGGNEQFL. In DNA form, the CDR3 reads TGTGCCAGCAGTTTGCCCGGGACAGGGGGAAATGAACAGTTCTTG.

As regards this clonotype: At one of its ends the junction is not consistent with the germline gene, which may arise from a read error. This chain links TRBV29-1 with TRBJ2-5; tentatively, D is TRBD2 (6 bases). The CDR3 sequence is 12 residues long. Germline assignment: CDR1 SQVTM and CDR2 ANQGSEA. CDR3 in amino acids: CGDQRARETQYF. The CDR3 DNA reads as TGCGGCGATCAGAGGGCACGGGAGACCCAATACTTC. Full variable domain (remainder filled in from reference TRBV29-1 and TRBJ2-5): SAVISQKPSRDICQRGTSLTIQCQVDSQVTMMFWYRQQPGQSLTLIATANQGSEATYESGFVIDKFPISRPNLTFSTLTVSNMSPEDSSIYLCGDQRARETQYFGPGTRLLVL.

This clonotype has just one count. One base away lies a much larger clone, so this may be a sequencing read error. The V call is TRBV5-4, the J call TRBJ2-6; tentative D call: TRBD2 (7 bases). The CDR3 extends over 22 amino acids. V gave up 0 bases and J gave up 0 bases, with 25 bases separating them. Per the germline V gene, CDR1 is SGHNT and CDR2 is YYREEE (reference sequence). DNA for the CDR3: TGTGCCAGCAGCTTGGTCCTTTCGGCGGGGGCAGGGGCGAACTCTGGGGCCAACGTCCTGACTTTC. Its translation: CASSLVLSAGAGANSGANVLTF.

This clonotype was observed at least ten times. This chain uses TRBV5-6 with TRBJ2-1; 10 bases are shared with TRBD2. Germline CDR1 reads SGHDT; CDR2 reads YYEEEE. The junction had 5 bases not matched to a gene; V was cut back by 1 base and J by 7 bases. CDR3 length: 15 residues. In DNA, the CDR3 is TGTGCCAGCAGCTTGACGACTAGCGGGCCAAATGAGCAGTTCTTC. Translation: CASSLTTSGPNEQFF.